This T cell receptor (beta chain) was obtained from a study of CD4 T cells in relation to SARS-CoV-2 and coronaviruses. Study as a whole: PBMCs were cultured with antigen for 10 days before TCR beta sequencing. Whole-study findings and limits: SARS-CoV-2-driven expansion was significantly weaker in crossreactive than monoreactive clones.

Unexposed donor CD4+ T cells date from 2011-2018, before the COVID-19 pandemic. CD4+ T cells were isolated from the cells after 10 days of culture. As cell numbers allowed, unexposed-donor CD4+ T cells faced SARS-CoV-2 S/N and four cold-coronavirus spikes. There are 15 residues in the CDR3. Germline CDR1 and CDR2: MDHEN and SYDVKM. V dropped 6 bases and J dropped 4; count of bases not matched to a gene: 8. TCRdb keeps only in-frame clones here, not all; method: immunoSEQ multiplex PCR. The sample includes fewer than 25,000 clones, approximately 82% of them seen just once. Of note for this clone: Its antigen is still unknown.

The gene calls are TRBV28 and TRBJ1-2, with 10 bases that match TRBD1. The sequence was obtained from a human donor in good health. Sequencing used CD4+ T cells from PBMCs, cultured in vitro. As DNA, the CDR3 is TGTGCCAGCAGCTCCGGGACAGGGGCAACCTATGGCTACACCTTC. Its translation: CASSSGTGATYGYTF.